This T cell receptor beta chain stems from a study of CD8+CD57+ T cells in acquired aplastic anemia. The wider study: Sorted CD4+ and CD8+ cells yielded about 3.1 ug of DNA on average.

Researchers used genomic DNA as the template to profile TCR beta VDJ and CDR3. Using its own MiXCR run on the reads, TCRdb lists one record per CDR3 protein. The sample consists of 180,000 or so distinct CDR3 sequences, about 45% of them appearing once. Concerning this clonotype itself: Its matching antigen is unknown.

It was patients with CD8+CD57+ cell expansion by flow cytometry who were chosen for sequencing. As a group, the patients uniformly had severe acquired aplastic anemia. V shed 3 bases and J shed 0 bases, with 5 bases lying between them. CDR1 is WSHSY and CDR2 is SAAADI in the germline V gene. The CDR3 runs to 13 residues. The study's findings and limits: There were twenty-nine CD8+ CDR3 sequences that occurred in both patients and controls.

The V gene is TRBV10-2, the J gene TRBJ1-1; D gene ambiguous. This receptor was identified in a human donor with aplastic anemia. The sample comprised sorted CD4+, CD8+, or CD8+CD57+ T cells (not recorded which) from PBMCs. The CDR3 region is CASSDGMNTEAFF. In DNA, the CDR3 is TGCGCCAGCAGTGACGGAATGAACACTGAAGCTTTCTTT.